This TCR beta chain came from a study of CD8+ T cells in alopecia areata. Looked up from germline, CDR1 is SEHNR and CDR2 is FQNEAQ (reference sequence). V lost 3 bases and J 8 bases, leaving 14 bases between the germline ends. The CDR3 runs 14 residues. Following RNA extraction, reverse transcription yielded cDNA that acted as the sequencing template. Repertoires were generated with immunoSEQ multiplex PCR, while TCRdb's copy carries only in-frame clones and drops some. This sample yields under 300,000 clones, of which about two thirds are seen a single time; 1.2% belongs to the top ten. This receptor was obtained from a human donor with alopecia areata. V gene TRBV7-9 combines with J gene TRBJ2-1; D uncertain. The starting material was CD4+ T cells sorted from blood, obtained at week 0. This chain's CDR3 is CASSLPPDVDEQFF. The CDR3 DNA follows: TGTGCCAGCAGCTTGCCGCCGGACGTCGATGAGCAGTTCTTC.